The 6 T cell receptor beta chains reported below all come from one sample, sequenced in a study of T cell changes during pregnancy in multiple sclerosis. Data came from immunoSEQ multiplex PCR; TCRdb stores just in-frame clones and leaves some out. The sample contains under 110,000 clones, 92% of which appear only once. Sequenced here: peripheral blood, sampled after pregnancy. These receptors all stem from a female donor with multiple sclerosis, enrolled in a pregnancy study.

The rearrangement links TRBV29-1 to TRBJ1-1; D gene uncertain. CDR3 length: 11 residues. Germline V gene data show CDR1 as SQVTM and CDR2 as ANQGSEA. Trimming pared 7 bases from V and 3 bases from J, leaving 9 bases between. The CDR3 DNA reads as TGCAGCGGCCTATTTTACACTGAAGCTTTCTTT. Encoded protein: CSGLFYTEAFF.

The CDR3, as DNA: TGCAGCGTTGACGGGGTCCCCCAAGAGACCCAGTACTTC. Amino acids: CSVDGVPQETQYF. The rearrangement joins TRBV29-1 to TRBJ2-5, with D possibly matching TRBD2 (5 bases). This CDR3 is 13 amino acids long. CDR1 is SQVTM and CDR2 is ANQGSEA in the germline V gene. V was cut by 3 bases and J by 1 base, with 9 bases left in between.

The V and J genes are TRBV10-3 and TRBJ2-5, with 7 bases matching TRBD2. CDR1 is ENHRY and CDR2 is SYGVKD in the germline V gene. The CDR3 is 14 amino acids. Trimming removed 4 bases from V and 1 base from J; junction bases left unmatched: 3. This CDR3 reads CAISVGGVQETQYF. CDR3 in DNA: TGTGCCATCAGTGTTGGGGGGGTCCAAGAGACCCAGTACTTC.

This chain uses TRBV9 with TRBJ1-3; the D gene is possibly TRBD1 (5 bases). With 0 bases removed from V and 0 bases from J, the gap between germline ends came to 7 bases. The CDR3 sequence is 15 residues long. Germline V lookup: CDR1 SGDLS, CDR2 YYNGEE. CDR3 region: CASSVAQGSGNTIYF. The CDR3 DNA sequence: TGTGCCAGCAGCGTAGCCCAGGGCTCTGGAAACACCATATATTTT.

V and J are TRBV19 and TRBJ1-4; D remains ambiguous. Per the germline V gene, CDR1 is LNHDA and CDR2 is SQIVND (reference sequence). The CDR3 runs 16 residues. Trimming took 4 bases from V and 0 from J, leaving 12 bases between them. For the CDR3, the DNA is TGTGCCAGTAGTAGAGCGGCAGCGGCAACTAATGAAAAACTGTTTTTT. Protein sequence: CASSRAAAATNEKLFF.

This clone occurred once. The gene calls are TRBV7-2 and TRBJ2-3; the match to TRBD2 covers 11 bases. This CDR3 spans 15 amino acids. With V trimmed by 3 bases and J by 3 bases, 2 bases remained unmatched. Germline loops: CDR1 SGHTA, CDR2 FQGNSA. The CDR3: CASSFSGRATDTQYF. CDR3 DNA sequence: TGTGCCAGCAGCTTTAGCGGGAGGGCGACAGATACGCAGTATTTT.